Detailed here is one T cell receptor (beta chain). It lacks a known antigen. Base qualities are not provided; no much larger clone lies one nucleotide away. Reading from cysteine to phenylalanine, the CDR3 counts 14 amino acids. The only DNA kept is the CDR3, 42 bases in frame from the first base. Deletion took 0 bases off V and 2 bases off J, with a span of 11 bases between the germline ends. According to the germline V gene (reference sequence), CDR1 reads DFQATT and CDR2 reads SNEGSKA. This record belongs to a study of response to subunit inactivated influenza vaccine listed by TCRdb under 2018. A note on the overall study: Deep quantitative profiling of the T cell receptor repertoire was used in the study to follow responses to a trivalent subunit inactivated influenza vaccine.

Overall study outcomes, separate from this receptor: The authors suggested that each seasonal influenza vaccination may recruit only a limited number of new T cells.

The library relied on RT-PCR. These reads were obtained on an Illumina HiSeq 2500. TCRdb's own reprocessing of the public reads used fastp at Q25 and MiXCR and kept productive beta chains. Each record represents a unique CDR3 protein, reported with the most common genes and DNA among its rows. The sample profile shows just under 550,000 distinct CDR3 sequences; 20% to 25% of them were found once. Of the sample, under 3.5% is held by the ten largest clones. This same sample was also taken into another study, of T cells expressing NK-cell markers. The other study reports the following: The TCR beta cDNA libraries were made using 5'RACE template switching, a step that added both a universal primer site and unique molecular identifiers. About eight donors provided sorted CD3+CD56+NKG2C+, CD3+CD56+NKG2C- and CD3+CD56-NKG2C+ T-cell subsets, whose TCR beta-chain repertoires were profiled. Of the eight sequenced donors, seven were found to be HCMV-seropositive and one was found to be HCMV-seronegative. To restrict sorting to alphabetaTCR-expressing T cells, an anti-gammadeltaTCR antibody was added in several experiments. In a handful of donors, the dominant CD3+CD56+NKG2C+ clonotypes ranked among the top 10 CD8+ clonotypes, making up about 1.0-7.5% of CD8+ T cells. Those dominant clonotypes were again the most abundant among CD3+CD56-NKG2C+ cells in four donors, at 28.3-60.1%. Whether the expanded NKG2C-expressing T cell clones were specific for HCMV antigens was left unclear. All eight donors whose samples were sequenced were randomly selected healthy volunteers, three of them men and five women. A commercial ELISA kit detecting HCMV-specific IgG in serum was used to determine HCMV serostatus. Ficoll density gradient centrifugation was used to isolate peripheral blood mononuclear cells from blood. CD4+ and CD8+ T cells were isolated from PBMC by magnetic immunoseparation with Miltenyi isolation kits. Synthesis of cDNA was primed from the TCR beta constant segment and was followed by two consecutive PCR amplification steps. Illumina HiSeq 2000/2500, MiSeq or NextSeq was used to sequence libraries as 2 x 150 bp reads. Reads were demultiplexed and grouped by UMI with MIGEC, and clonotypes were assembled and quantified with MiTCR. To remove erroneous sequences, TCR cDNA sequences were retained only when supported by two or more reads. Downstream repertoire analysis used the tcR package, and clonotypes were matched across fractions by CDR3 nucleotide sequence plus V segment. Antigen specificity was annotated against VDJdb with VDJmatch, allowing one amino acid substitution in CDR3.

The chain is made from TRBV20-1 and TRBJ2-7, with the D segment identity uncertain. This receptor was obtained from a man aged 50 to 60 who received an inactivated influenza vaccine. Donor details come from another sample of the same person, matched by shared clones. The specimen was CD4+ T cells sorted from PBMCs, collected 11 to 12 days after vaccination. The nucleotide sequence reads TGCAGTGCTAGAGATGGGGATAGGACCTACGAGCAGTACTTC. This is translated as CSARDGDRTYEQYF.